This TCR beta chain was found in a study of CD8 T cells in Susac syndrome (dated 2019 in TCRdb). Describing the broader study: Of the Susac syndrome patients who were sequenced, over five had clinically active disease and roughly eight were in clinical remission. Susac syndrome patients were therapy-naive, on corticosteroids (some also receiving IVIg), or on IVIg alone at blood withdrawal. The study used repertoire sequencing to test whether antigen drove CD8+ T cell activation and differentiation in Susac syndrome.

Peripheral blood CD8+ and CD4+ T cells from healthy donors, Susac syndrome patients and multiple sclerosis patients were profiled by high-throughput TCR beta sequencing. The Susac syndrome patients fulfilled recently defined diagnostic criteria for definite or probable disease. Bulk CD8+ and CD4+ T cells were purified by magnetic negative isolation, while CD8+ TEMRA cells were enriched using FACS. Blood was drawn into EDTA tubes, processed within 24 hours, and PBMCs were isolated by density gradient centrifugation. PBMCs intended for TCR sequencing were cryopreserved in liquid nitrogen and were subsequently thawed in a 37 degrees C water bath. Purity of sorted or isolated CD4+, CD8+ and CD8+ TEMRA cells was at least 90%. Broad study findings and their caveats: In the CD4+ T cell repertoire of Susac syndrome patients, clonal expansion was not detected. The study acknowledged that relatively few individuals were included in the TCR sequencing and HLA analysis.

CDR1 SGHDT and CDR2 YYEEEE are derived from the germline V gene. V lost 1 base and J lost 6 bases; the stretch between them is 14 bases long. The CDR3 spans 15 residues, from the cysteine through the phenylalanine. Only the CDR3 part of the read is kept: 45 bases, read in frame from the first base. In regard to this clonotype: Its binding antigen is unknown. Base qualities are not at hand, and no much larger clone is one base apart.

RNA was extracted using the RNeasy kit, and roughly 0.5 to 1 microgram was reverse transcribed with random hexamers. The immunoSEQ multiplex PCR assay, which covers 54 Vbeta and 13 Jbeta segments, was used to amplify TCR beta CDR3 regions. PCR amplification bias was corrected using a synthetic template baseline for primer optimization and computational correction. Per the original workflow: Reads were assigned to V, D and J genes according to IMGT and analyzed in immunoSEQ Analyzer, with only productive sequences retained. Clonality was calculated as one minus the Shannon entropy normalized by log2 of the number of productive unique sequences. For each patient and control, public and private clones were evaluated within the 100 most prevalent clones. Susac-specific clones were defined as absent from healthy and MS cohorts, over a thousand published viral clones and other ImmuneACCESS disease sequences. TCRdb redid the processing of the public reads, applying fastp at Q25 and MiXCR, and retained in-frame beta chains. Every CDR3 protein is listed once, alongside the most common genes and DNA of its rows. It is TCRdb's table, rather than the study itself, that gives the V and J calls and clone size. The sample table lists roughly 140,000 distinct CDR3 sequences, around 95% of them with a count of one. 0.065% to 0.1% of the sample is held by the ten biggest clonotypes.

The source material was CD4+ T cells from PBMCs. Recombination linked TRBV5-6 to TRBJ1-5; no D segment can be confidently identified. This receptor was obtained from a human donor with Susac syndrome. CDR3 loop: CASSLSGGLFQPQHF. The sequenced DNA: TGTGCCAGCAGCTTGTCGGGCGGCCTCTTTCAGCCCCAGCATTTT.